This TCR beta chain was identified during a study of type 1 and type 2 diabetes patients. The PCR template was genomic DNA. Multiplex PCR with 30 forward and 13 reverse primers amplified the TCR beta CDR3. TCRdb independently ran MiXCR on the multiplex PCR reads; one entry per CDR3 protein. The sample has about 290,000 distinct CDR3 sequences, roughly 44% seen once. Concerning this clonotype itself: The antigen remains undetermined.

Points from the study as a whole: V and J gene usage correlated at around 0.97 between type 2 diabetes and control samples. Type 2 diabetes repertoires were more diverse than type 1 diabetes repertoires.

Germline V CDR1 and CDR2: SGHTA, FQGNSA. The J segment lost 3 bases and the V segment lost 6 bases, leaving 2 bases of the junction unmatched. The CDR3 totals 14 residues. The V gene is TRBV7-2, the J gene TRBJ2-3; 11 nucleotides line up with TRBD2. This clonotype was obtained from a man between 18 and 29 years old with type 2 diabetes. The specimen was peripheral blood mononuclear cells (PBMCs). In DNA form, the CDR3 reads TGTGCCAGCAGACCTAGCGGGGGGACAGATACGCAGTATTTT. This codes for CASRPSGGTDTQYF.